The 29 T cell receptor beta chains reported below all come from one sample, sequenced in a study of early T cells in non-severe SARS-CoV-2 infection. TCRdb processed the 5' RACE reads anew with MiXCR; each CDR3 protein has one entry. Among tens of thousands of distinct CDR3 sequences listed, approximately 10% were seen once. The sample was whole blood. The receptors derive from an adult who was a healthcare worker with PCR-confirmed SARS-CoV-2 infection or an uninfected control (not recorded which).

This clonotype was seen a handful of times. The V gene is TRBV5-4, the J gene TRBJ2-3; possibly TRBD1 for D (5 bases). Germline assignment: CDR1 SGHNT and CDR2 YYREEE (reference sequence). The V end was cut by 3 bases, the J end by 3 bases, with 14 bases between. The CDR3 is 15 amino acids. The CDR3 region is CASSSLGTGTDTQYF. CDR3 DNA sequence: TGTGCCAGCAGCTCCCTTGGTACAGGTACAGATACGCAGTATTTT.

This clonotype was detected a few times. V gene TRBV27 combines with J gene TRBJ2-5; D is uncertain. CDR1 and CDR2 from the germline V gene are MNHEY and SMNVEV (reference sequence). The V end lost 3 bases, the J end lost 5 bases, and 13 bases lay between the germline ends. This CDR3 comprises 14 residues. The DNA of the CDR3 is TGTGCCAGCAGTTTGAACCTAAACGGGGAGACCCAGTACTTC. Its protein is CASSLNLNGETQYF.

In this sample, this clonotype turned up many times. The CDR3 here is CASSVTGDGYTF. The CDR3 DNA sequence: TGTGCCAGCAGTGTTACAGGGGATGGCTACACCTTC. The chain is built from TRBV25-1 and TRBJ1-2; 7 bases line up with TRBD1. Germline V CDR1 and CDR2: MGHDK, SYGVNS. The CDR3 contains 12 residues. The trim removed 4 bases at V and 6 bases at J, leaving 2 bases unmatched.

The rearrangement uses TRBV5-8 and TRBJ1-6, with D uncertain. V was shortened by 3 bases and J by 7 bases, with 11 bases between the two germline ends. Per the germline V gene, CDR1 is SGHTS and CDR2 is YDEGEE. CDR3 size: 14 residues. CDR3 sequence (DNA): TGTGCCAGCAGCTCCGGGCTGGGGAATTCACCCCTCCACTTT. Translating it yields CASSSGLGNSPLHF.

The chain combines TRBV6-5 with TRBJ2-1, with a possible D match to TRBD2 (5 bases). The V gene lost 11 bases and the J gene lost 9 bases, with 26 bases spanning the gap. CDR3 size: 15 residues. Germline V gene data show CDR1 as MNHEY and CDR2 as SVGAGI. For the CDR3, the DNA is TGTGCCTCAGCTTTTACCCCGGGGTCGCAAGTTGAGCAGTTCTTC. Protein: CASAFTPGSQVEQFF.

The J gene is TRBJ2-7, the V gene TRBV29-1, with 9 nucleotides matching TRBD1. Germline V lookup: CDR1 SQVTM, CDR2 ANQGSEA. After removal of 5 bases from V and 0 bases from J, the junction contained 2 bases not matched to a gene. The CDR3 loop spans 13 amino acids. CDR3 in amino acids: CSVKTGGSYEQYF. The DNA of the CDR3 is TGCAGCGTTAAGACAGGGGGCTCCTACGAGCAGTACTTC.

This clonotype has more than one count but fewer than ten. This sequence joins TRBV5-1 and TRBJ1-1; 9 nucleotides line up with TRBD1. CDR1 is SGHRS and CDR2 is YFSETQ in the germline V gene. CDR3 length: 15 residues. The V segment lost 4 bases and the J segment 4 bases; nucleotides outside the gene matches: 8. CDR3 protein: CASSHSQGASTEAFF. The DNA for the CDR3 is TGCGCCAGCAGCCATTCACAGGGGGCAAGCACTGAAGCTTTCTTT. The variable domain in full, completed from reference TRBV5-1 and TRBJ1-1, reads KAGVTQTPRYLIKTRGQQVTLSCSPISGHRSVSWYQQTPGQGLQFLFEYFSETQRNKGNFPGRFSGRQFSNSRSEMNVSTLELGDSALYLCASSHSQGASTEAFFGQGTRLTVV.

This clonotype was observed many times. The chain employs TRBV7-8 and TRBJ2-2; D call uncertain. Trimming removed 4 bases from V and 5 bases from J, with 17 bases in between. The CDR3 runs to 16 residues. From germline, CDR1 is SGHVS and CDR2 FQNEAQ. The CDR3: CASSSNRARATGELFF. The DNA of the CDR3 is TGTGCCAGCAGCTCGAACCGGGCACGGGCTACCGGGGAGCTGTTTTTT.

Judged by abundance, this clonotype is medium-sized (0.01 to 0.1%). The rearrangement joins TRBV12-3 or TRBV12-4 to TRBJ1-5; D gene unclear. This CDR3 has 14 residues. Trimming left V 5 bases short and J 0 bases short, with 8 bases between. For the CDR3, the DNA is TGTGCCAGCAGTATCAATTATAGCAATCAGCCCCAGCATTTT. Translating gives CASSINYSNQPQHF.

This clonotype was detected a few times. This chain connects TRBV2 to TRBJ2-2; no clear D gene. The V gene lost 3 bases and the J gene lost 4 bases, with 12 bases spanning the gap. This CDR3 has 15 residues. Germline-derived CDR1 and CDR2 are SNHLY and FYNNEI. CDR3 in amino acids: CASSDGRLGTGELFF. The CDR3 DNA reads TGTGCCAGCAGTGATGGAAGGCTCGGCACCGGGGAGCTGTTTTTT.

The V call is TRBV14, the J call TRBJ2-7; 8 bases align to TRBD1. Per germline, CDR1 SGHDN and CDR2 FVKESK. The CDR3 consists of 13 residues. The trim removed 10 bases at V and 4 bases at J, leaving 9 bases unmatched. The chain's CDR3 is CATSSRDRYEQYF. The DNA for the CDR3 is TGTGCCACCTCGTCCCGGGACAGGTACGAGCAGTACTTC.

This clonotype showed up many times. This chain uses TRBV19 with TRBJ2-1; D might be TRBD2 (5 bases). This CDR3 is 15 amino acids long. V shed 5 bases and J shed 7 bases, with 18 bases lying between them. CDR1 and CDR2 (germline): LNHDA, SQIVND (reference sequence). The DNA for the CDR3 is TGTGCCAGTAGTGCCCTCCGGGGTCGGGTGAATGAGCAGTTCTTC. It yields the protein CASSALRGRVNEQFF.

The chain combines TRBV5-1 with TRBJ2-5, with 7 nucleotides matching TRBD1. The germline CDR1 and CDR2 sequences are SGHRS and YFSETQ. CDR3 length: 16 amino acids. V lost 4 bases, J lost 3 bases, and 12 bases stayed unmatched. The CDR3 coding sequence is TGCGCCAGCAGCCCCACCCGCCCCGGGACAGAAGAGACCCAGTACTTC. This sequence encodes CASSPTRPGTEETQYF. Drawing the rest from reference TRBV5-1 and TRBJ2-5, the complete variable domain is KAGVTQTPRYLIKTRGQQVTLSCSPISGHRSVSWYQQTPGQGLQFLFEYFSETQRNKGNFPGRFSGRQFSNSRSEMNVSTLELGDSALYLCASSPTRPGTEETQYFGPGTRLLVL.

The rearrangement uses TRBV6-1 and TRBJ2-3, with D possibly TRBD2 on 5 matching bases. Trimming left V 5 bases short and J 2 bases short, with 14 bases between. The length of the CDR3 is 15 residues. Germline V gene sequence: CDR1 MNHNS, CDR2 SASEGT. CDR3 sequence (DNA): TGTGCCAGCAGTTCGACTATAGTACTCACAGATACGCAGTATTTT. Amino acid sequence: CASSSTIVLTDTQYF.

At least ten counts were recorded for this clonotype. V gene TRBV12-3 or TRBV12-4 combines with J gene TRBJ1-5, with D unclear. Trimming removed 6 bases at V and 4 bases at J, with 13 bases between. The CDR3 has 14 residues. The CDR3 DNA sequence: TGTGCCAGCAGGCCCCGAGGGCCTAATCAGCCCCAGCATTTT. The encoded protein is CASRPRGPNQPQHF.

The J gene is TRBJ2-1, the V gene TRBV10-3; 7 bases match TRBD1. V shed 2 bases and J 4 bases; nucleotides not matched to a gene: 11. There are 17 residues in the CDR3. The germline V gene has CDR1 ENHRY and CDR2 SYGVKD. The CDR3 DNA follows: TGTGCCATCAGTGAGACTGAGGGGGCGAACCGATACAATGAGCAGTTCTTC. As protein: CAISETEGANRYNEQFF.

This clonotype was picked up a small number of times. This chain joins TRBV27 and TRBJ2-7; unclear D gene. The CDR3 runs 13 residues. Germline loops: CDR1 MNHEY, CDR2 SMNVEV (reference sequence). V lost 4 bases to trimming and J lost 5 bases, with 12 bases between them. CDR3 residues: CASSSPGRHEQYF. CDR3 sequence (DNA): TGTGCCAGCAGTTCGCCGGGCAGGCACGAGCAGTACTTC.

V gene TRBV2 combines with J gene TRBJ1-4; D is possibly TRBD1 (5 bases). Germline V gene lookup returns CDR1 SNHLY and CDR2 FYNNEI. CDR3 length: 14 amino acids. V gave up 8 bases and J gave up 3 bases, with 13 bases separating them. The CDR3 DNA is TGTGCCAGCCACTGGGGGGGACCTAATGAAAAACTGTTTTTT. Encoded protein: CASHWGGPNEKLFF.

This clonotype was counted many times. This sequence joins TRBV5-1 and TRBJ2-7, with unresolved D. The germline V and J ends were trimmed by 2 bases and 2 bases, with 11 bases remaining between them. The germline CDR1 and CDR2 sequences are SGHRS and YFSETQ. The length of the CDR3 is 14 residues. The CDR3: CASSLEGRTYEQYF. CDR3 coding DNA: TGCGCCAGCAGCTTAGAAGGCAGAACCTACGAGCAGTACTTC. Looking up the rest from reference TRBV5-1 and TRBJ2-7 gives the full variable domain: KAGVTQTPRYLIKTRGQQVTLSCSPISGHRSVSWYQQTPGQGLQFLFEYFSETQRNKGNFPGRFSGRQFSNSRSEMNVSTLELGDSALYLCASSLEGRTYEQYFGPGTRLTVT.

The chain uses TRBV19 and TRBJ2-2; 8 bases are a match to TRBD1. Unmatched junction bases numbered 3, after V lost 6 bases and J lost 3 bases. CDR1 is LNHDA, CDR2 SQIVND, per germline (reference sequence). The CDR3 totals 14 residues. CDR3 amino acids: CASSQTGDTGELFF. DNA for the CDR3: TGTGCCAGTAGCCAGACAGGGGACACCGGGGAGCTGTTTTTT.

There are a few counts of this clonotype. This chain connects TRBV20-1 to TRBJ2-1, with TRBD1 matching 9 bases. The CDR3 is 16 residues long. The junction had 11 bases not matched to a gene; V was cut back by 5 bases and J by 3 bases. CDR1 and CDR2 from the germline V gene are DFQATT and SNEGSKA (reference sequence). CDR3 nucleotide sequence: TGCAGTGCTCATCGTCAACCGGGACAGGGCTACAATGAGCAGTTCTTC. It yields the protein CSAHRQPGQGYNEQFF.

The chain joins TRBV19 to TRBJ2-3; TRBD2 aligns across 9 bases. The junction had 9 bases not matched to a gene; V was cut back by 0 bases and J by 2 bases. The CDR3 sequence is 18 residues long. CDR1 is LNHDA, CDR2 SQIVND, per germline (reference sequence). The CDR3, as DNA: TGTGCCAGTAGTATAGAGGGGCTAGCGGGGACCCTCACAGATACGCAGTATTTT. It translates to CASSIEGLAGTLTDTQYF.

This clonotype has a count of ten or more. The V call is TRBV4-1, the J call TRBJ2-3; tentative D call: TRBD2 (6 bases). Trimming cost V 3 bases and J 0 bases, with 13 bases left between them. Germline loops: CDR1 MGHRA, CDR2 YSYEKL. CDR3 size: 16 residues. The CDR3 loop reads CASSHSGPTSTDTQYF. As DNA, the CDR3 is TGCGCCAGCAGCCACAGCGGGCCAACTAGCACAGATACGCAGTATTTT.

The V call is TRBV12-3 or TRBV12-4, the J call TRBJ1-2, with 8 nucleotides matching TRBD1. Germline trimming cut 6 bases from V and 8 bases from J; bases unmatched to any gene: 11. The CDR3 is 14 residues long. The CDR3 coding sequence is TGTGCCAGCAGACGTTACAGGGGGGAGAAAGGCTACACCTTC. As protein: CASRRYRGEKGYTF.

At least ten counts were recorded for this clonotype. V and J are TRBV7-3 and TRBJ2-1; D may be TRBD1 (5 bases). V was trimmed by 3 bases and J by 0 bases, leaving 9 bases between them. The V gene's germline CDR1 is SGHTA and CDR2 FQGTGA. The CDR3 covers 15 residues. The CDR3 here is CASSLDMSSYNEQFF. CDR3 DNA: TGTGCCAGCAGCTTGGACATGAGCTCCTACAATGAGCAGTTCTTC.

There are many counts of this clonotype. V gene TRBV10-3 combines with J gene TRBJ2-7; the D is unclear. Per germline, CDR1 ENHRY and CDR2 SYGVKD. The CDR3 runs 16 residues. With 8 bases removed from V and 8 bases from J, the gap between germline ends came to 28 bases. The CDR3 region has the DNA TGTGCCATCGGTGGCCCGCGGCGGAGCCTCTCTACGAAGCAGTACTTC. Its protein product is CAIGGPRRSLSTKQYF.

The chain is built from TRBV10-3 and TRBJ1-1, with TRBD1 matching over 11 bases. V lost 4 bases and J lost 4; bases outside the gene matches: 5. The CDR3 is made up of 15 amino acids. Germline CDR1 is ENHRY and CDR2 is SYGVKD. CDR3 sequence reads: CAISGGDRGFTEAFF. CDR3 nucleotide sequence: TGTGCCATCAGTGGAGGGGACAGGGGGTTCACTGAAGCTTTCTTT.

The table lists this clonotype with many counts. This sequence joins TRBV9 and TRBJ2-2; D is unclear. V dropped 1 base and J dropped 9 bases, with 10 bases sitting between them. Germline values: CDR1 SGDLS, CDR2 YYNGEE. This CDR3 is 13 amino acids long. The CDR3 region is CASSVQTARELFF. As DNA, the CDR3 is TGTGCCAGCAGCGTACAGACGGCCCGGGAGCTGTTTTTT.

This clonotype was detected only a few times. This chain joins TRBV30 and TRBJ1-2; D remains ambiguous. The CDR3 totals 15 residues. Germline V lookup: CDR1 GTSNPN, CDR2 SVGIG (reference sequence). Trimming took off 2 bases at V and 7 bases at J, with 20 bases between the two ends. This CDR3 is CAWSFSENRRVGYTF. CDR3 in DNA: TGTGCCTGGAGTTTTTCCGAAAACCGGAGGGTTGGCTACACCTTC. Supplemented by reference TRBV30 and TRBJ1-2, the full variable domain reads SQTIHQWPATLVQPVGSPLSLECTVEGTSNPNLYWYRQAAGRGLQLLFYSVGIGQISSEVPQNLSASRPQDRQFILSSKKLLLSDSGFYLCAWSFSENRRVGYTFGSGTRLTVV.